Following are 24 T cell receptor beta chains from one sample sequenced in a study of CD8+CD57+ T cells in acquired aplastic anemia. Individuals selected for sequencing had exhibited CD8+CD57+ cell expansion on flow cytometry. Genomic DNA, serving as template, underwent TCR beta VDJ and CDR3 profiling. Each CDR3 protein gets one entry after TCRdb re-called the reads with MiXCR. The sample contains over 150,000 distinct CDR3 sequences, 52% of which appear only once. Sequenced: sorted CD4+, CD8+, or CD8+CD57+ T cells (not recorded which) from PBMCs. Receptors originate from a human donor with aplastic anemia.

This clonotype was seen a few times. It may be a read error: a sequence one base away is much more abundant. This sequence joins TRBV9 and TRBJ1-4, with no clear D. The CDR3 totals 14 residues. In germline, CDR1 is SGDLS, CDR2 YYNGEE. Trimming took 0 bases from V and 10 from J, leaving 13 bases between them. For the CDR3, the DNA is TGTGCCAGCAGCGTAGGAGGGTCGGATGGAAAACTGTTTTTT. It codes for CASSVGGSDGKLFF. The full variable domain, its missing parts supplied by reference TRBV9 and TRBJ1-4, is DSGVTQTPKHLITATGQRVTLRCSPRSGDLSVYWYQQSLDQGLQFLIQYYNGEERAKGNILERFSAQQFPDLHSELNLSSLELGDSALYFCASSVGGSDGKLFFGSGTQLSVL.

V gene TRBV10-3 combines with J gene TRBJ1-1; D is unclear. Germline loops: CDR1 ENHRY, CDR2 SYGVKD. The CDR3 is 12 residues long. V was shortened by 3 bases and J by 5 bases, with 7 bases between the two germline ends. The CDR3 DNA reads as TGTGCCATCAGTGACGGGTATACTGAAGCTTTCTTT. This gives the protein CAISDGYTEAFF.

This clonotype was seen repeatedly, ten times or more. V gene TRBV6-2 or TRBV6-3 combines with J gene TRBJ2-7, with D hard to call. This CDR3 is 13 amino acids long. Trimming took off 2 bases at V and 3 bases at J, with 8 bases between the two ends. Germline lookup yields CDR1 MNHEY and CDR2 SVGEGT. CDR3 sequence (DNA): TGTGCCAGCAGTTACGACCAGCGCTACGAGCAGTACTTC. It yields the protein CASSYDQRYEQYF.

CDR3 residues: CSVLGTGSYEQYF. DNA of the CDR3: TGCAGCGTCCTAGGGACAGGATCCTACGAGCAGTACTTC. The chain carries TRBV29-1 and TRBJ2-7, with TRBD1 matching 8 bases. The V and J ends lost 6 bases and 1 base, in that order; junction bases with no gene match: 5. Per the germline V gene, CDR1 is SQVTM and CDR2 is ANQGSEA. The CDR3 is 13 residues long.

This clonotype was observed many times. The V call is TRBV6-1, the J call TRBJ1-4; D perhaps matches TRBD1 (6 bases). Trimming took 6 bases from V and 7 from J, leaving 12 bases between them. This CDR3 has 13 residues. CDR1 and CDR2 from the germline V gene are MNHNS and SASEGT. The CDR3 loop reads CASSPTGSEKLFF. The CDR3 DNA is TGTGCCAGCAGCCCCACAGGGAGTGAAAAACTGTTTTTT.

The table lists this clonotype with a count of one. J is TRBJ1-6 and V is TRBV5-1, with 8 bases matching TRBD1. V shed 0 bases and J 10 bases; nucleotides not matched to a gene: 3. The germline V gene has CDR1 SGHRS and CDR2 YFSETQ. The length of the CDR3 is 14 residues. The CDR3 protein is CASSLGRGQSPLHF. The CDR3 region has the DNA TGCGCCAGCAGCTTGGGCAGGGGGCAATCACCCCTCCACTTT.

Notes on this clonotype: No conserved phenylalanine or tryptophan ends this CDR3, so it is likely a read error. The chain carries TRBV18 and TRBJ1-1; D perhaps matches TRBD1 (6 bases). The length of the CDR3 is 15 residues. CDR1 is KGHSH and CDR2 is LQKENI in the germline V gene. Trimming shortened V by 2 bases and J by 1 base, and 11 bases separated the two germline ends. CDR3: CASSPSTGRNTEAFI. CDR3 nucleotide sequence: TGTGCCAGCTCACCATCTACAGGGAGGAACACTGAAGCTTTCATT.

The genes are TRBV15 and TRBJ1-5, with a weak D call TRBD1 (5 bases). This CDR3 is 12 amino acids long. The germline V gene has CDR1 LNHNV and CDR2 YYDKDF (reference sequence). Trimming stripped 0 bases from V and 11 bases from J, with 8 bases between. The CDR3 protein is CATSREGLTQHF. The CDR3 DNA follows: TGTGCCACCAGCAGAGAGGGACTGACCCAGCATTTT.

The chain links TRBV15 to TRBJ1-4; D is unclear. This CDR3 is 13 amino acids long. Trimming removed 1 base at V and 8 bases at J, with 8 bases between. Germline V gene sequence: CDR1 LNHNV, CDR2 YYDKDF (reference sequence). CDR3 sequence (DNA): TGTGCCACCAGCAGAGTTTCTCGCGAAAAACTGTTTTTT. This translates into CATSRVSREKLFF.

The chain joins TRBV24-1 to TRBJ2-3; the match to TRBD2 covers 9 bases. CDR1 KGHDR and CDR2 SFDVKD come from the germline V gene. This CDR3 is built from 16 residues. V lost 9 bases, J lost 2 bases, and 11 bases stayed unmatched. The CDR3 DNA is TGTGCCACCCCACGGGATAGCGGGGGTACCACAGATACGCAGTATTTT. Translation gives CATPRDSGGTTDTQYF.

The rearrangement links TRBV20-1 to TRBJ1-2; no reliable D call. Germline V gene data show CDR1 as DFQATT and CDR2 as SNEGSKA (reference sequence). The CDR3 consists of 13 residues. CDR3 nucleotides: TGCAGCGCTTACTCTCAGACGGCCTATGGCTACACCTTC. This encodes CSAYSQTAYGYTF.

This chain joins TRBV20-1 and TRBJ2-5; tentative D call: TRBD1 (6 bases). Germline assignment: CDR1 DFQATT and CDR2 SNEGSKA (reference sequence). This CDR3 spans 15 amino acids. Trimming removed 1 base from V and 1 base from J, with 13 bases in between. The CDR3 here is CSARGVGDTQETQYF. The CDR3 DNA reads as TGCAGTGCTAGAGGCGTCGGGGACACCCAAGAGACCCAGTACTTC.

At least ten counts were recorded for this clonotype. The V gene is TRBV6-5, the J gene TRBJ2-5, with D possibly called TRBD1 or TRBD2 (6 bases each). The CDR3 runs 14 residues. The V gene's germline CDR1 is MNHEY and CDR2 SVGAGI. Trimming removed 0 bases from V and 4 bases from J, with 9 bases in between. CDR3 bases: TGTGCCAGCAGTTACTCGAAGGGGGGAGAGACCCAGTACTTC. It is translated as CASSYSKGGETQYF.

This rearrangement joins TRBV4-2 to TRBJ2-5; D might be TRBD1 (5 bases). V was shortened by 2 bases and J by 5 bases, with 24 bases between the two germline ends. This CDR3 is built from 18 residues. The germline CDR1 and CDR2 sequences are LGHNA and YNFKEQ. The CDR3 sequence is CASSQRPNPGLDVETQYF. CDR3 DNA sequence: TGTGCCAGCAGCCAACGTCCCAATCCAGGGTTAGACGTGGAGACCCAGTACTTC.

The chain employs TRBV10-2 and TRBJ2-5, with 8 bases that match TRBD2. With V trimmed by 1 base and J by 5 bases, 6 bases remained unmatched. This CDR3 comprises 15 residues. Germline V gene data show CDR1 as WSHSY and CDR2 as SAAADI. The CDR3 DNA is TGCGCCAGCAGTGAGTTGGGACTAGTTGGTGAGACCCAGTACTTC. Translated, it gives CASSELGLVGETQYF.

This clonotype was picked up many times. The J gene is TRBJ1-6, the V gene TRBV5-6; 7 bases line up with TRBD1. In germline, CDR1 is SGHDT, CDR2 YYEEEE. The CDR3 sequence is 12 residues long. J lost 12 bases, V lost 2 bases, and 2 bases had no gene match. As DNA, the CDR3 is TGTGCCAGCAGCTTAACAGGGGAACCCCTCCACTTT. Residues: CASSLTGEPLHF.

The chain joins TRBV2 to TRBJ1-1; D gene unclear. From germline, CDR1 is SNHLY and CDR2 FYNNEI. CDR3 size: 13 residues. Deletions cut 1 base from V and 1 base from J, with 4 bases between. In DNA, the CDR3 is TGTGCCAGCAGTGAAGGGTCGAACACTGAAGCTTTCTTT. Its protein product is CASSEGSNTEAFF.

This clonotype has just a few counts. The chain uses TRBV29-1 and TRBJ1-2; D is perhaps TRBD1 (5 bases). The CDR3 loop spans 12 amino acids. The germline V gene has CDR1 SQVTM and CDR2 ANQGSEA. The germline V and J ends were trimmed by 4 bases and 4 bases, with 10 bases remaining between them. The CDR3 DNA is TGCAGCGTTGTCGACAGTTTCTATGGCTACACCTTC. Residues: CSVVDSFYGYTF. Full variable domain (outside the CDR3, taken from reference TRBV29-1 and TRBJ1-2): SAVISQKPSRDICQRGTSLTIQCQVDSQVTMMFWYRQQPGQSLTLIATANQGSEATYESGFVIDKFPISRPNLTFSTLTVSNMSPEDSSIYLCSVVDSFYGYTFGSGTRLTVV.

This clonotype was observed at least ten times. The J gene is TRBJ2-7, the V gene TRBV11-2; TRBD1 matches 7 bases. The CDR3 length is 15 residues. V lost 10 bases to trimming and J lost 2 bases; unmatched junction nucleotides: 14. Germline V gene lookup returns CDR1 SGHAT and CDR2 FQNNGV. The CDR3 bases are TGTGCCATCAATCGACAGGGCTCAGTGCCCTACGAGCAGTACTTC. As protein: CAINRQGSVPYEQYF.

The V and J genes are TRBV29-1 and TRBJ2-3, with a weak D call TRBD2 (6 bases). This CDR3 is 13 amino acids long. CDR1 SQVTM and CDR2 ANQGSEA come from the germline V gene. Between the trimmed V and J ends, which lost 4 bases and 2 bases, there was a span of 10 bases. CDR3 amino acids: CSVGTTHTDTQYF. CDR3 coding DNA: TGCAGCGTTGGGACTACCCACACAGATACGCAGTATTTT.

This clonotype was detected a few times. The chain employs TRBV6-2 or TRBV6-3 and TRBJ1-5; no firm D call. The V end was cut by 7 bases, the J end by 0 bases, with 16 bases between. The V gene's germline CDR1 is MNHEY and CDR2 SVGEGT. The CDR3 runs 16 residues. The CDR3 region is CASTLSPRRSNQPQHF. Written as DNA, the CDR3 is TGTGCCAGCACCCTTTCACCCAGGCGTAGCAATCAGCCCCAGCATTTT.

This clonotype came up many times. The V gene is TRBV15, the J gene TRBJ2-3; D gene unclear. Germline-derived CDR1 and CDR2 are LNHNV and YYDKDF (reference sequence). The CDR3 is 13 residues long. Trimming shortened V by 9 bases and J by 7 bases, and 17 bases separated the two germline ends. The CDR3 is CATWDYLGYTQYF. The CDR3 DNA reads TGTGCCACGTGGGATTACTTGGGCTATACGCAGTATTTT.

The chain is built from TRBV29-1 and TRBJ1-2, with 9 bases lining up with TRBD1. The germline V gene has CDR1 SQVTM and CDR2 ANQGSEA. With V trimmed by 0 bases and J by 4 bases, 6 bases remained unmatched. The CDR3 has 15 amino acids. CDR3 DNA: TGCAGCGTTGAAGAACAGGGGGCTCCGGTCTATGGCTACACCTTC. It translates to CSVEEQGAPVYGYTF. Filled out from reference TRBV29-1 and TRBJ1-2, the complete variable domain reads SAVISQKPSRDICQRGTSLTIQCQVDSQVTMMFWYRQQPGQSLTLIATANQGSEATYESGFVIDKFPISRPNLTFSTLTVSNMSPEDSSIYLCSVEEQGAPVYGYTFGSGTRLTVV.

The rearrangement links TRBV29-1 to TRBJ2-5, with TRBD1 matching over 7 bases. This CDR3 comprises 14 residues. V was clipped by 7 bases and J by 4 bases; unmatched bases: 12. Per the germline V gene, CDR1 is SQVTM and CDR2 is ANQGSEA. CDR3 loop: CSAVLGRGSETQYF. The CDR3 DNA follows: TGCAGCGCCGTTCTGGGCAGGGGGTCAGAGACCCAGTACTTC.